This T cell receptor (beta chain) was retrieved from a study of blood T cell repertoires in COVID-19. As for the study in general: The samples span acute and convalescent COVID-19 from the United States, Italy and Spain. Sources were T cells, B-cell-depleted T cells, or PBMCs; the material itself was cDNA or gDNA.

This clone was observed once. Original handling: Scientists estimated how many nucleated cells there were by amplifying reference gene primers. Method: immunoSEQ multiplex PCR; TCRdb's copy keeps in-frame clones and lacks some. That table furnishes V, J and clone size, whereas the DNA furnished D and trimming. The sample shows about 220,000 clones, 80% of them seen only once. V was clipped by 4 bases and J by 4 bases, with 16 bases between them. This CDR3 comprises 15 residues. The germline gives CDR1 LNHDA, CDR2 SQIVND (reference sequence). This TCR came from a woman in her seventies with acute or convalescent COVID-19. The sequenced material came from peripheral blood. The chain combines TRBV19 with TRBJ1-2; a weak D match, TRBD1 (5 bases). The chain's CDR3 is CASSKGLQAVYGYTF. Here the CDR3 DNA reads TGTGCCAGTAGTAAGGGACTCCAAGCTGTCTATGGCTACACCTTC.